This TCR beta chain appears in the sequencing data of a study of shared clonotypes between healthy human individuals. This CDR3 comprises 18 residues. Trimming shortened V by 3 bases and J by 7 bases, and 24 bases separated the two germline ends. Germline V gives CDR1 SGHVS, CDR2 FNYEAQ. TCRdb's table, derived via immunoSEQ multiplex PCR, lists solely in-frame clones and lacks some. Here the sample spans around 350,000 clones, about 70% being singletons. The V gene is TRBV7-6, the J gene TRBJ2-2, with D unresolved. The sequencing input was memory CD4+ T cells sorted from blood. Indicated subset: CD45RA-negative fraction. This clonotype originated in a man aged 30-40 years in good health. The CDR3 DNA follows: TGTGCCAGCAGCTTCACAGAACCGGGCCCGTTTTGGGTCGGGGAGCTGTTTTTT. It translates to CASSFTEPGPFWVGELFF.